Reported below is one T cell receptor (beta chain). The CDR3 is 16 amino acids. V was clipped by 6 bases and J by 7 bases, with 23 bases between them. CDR1 is LNHDA, CDR2 SQIVND, per germline (reference sequence). Seattle patients were enrolled while actively infected and followed longitudinally. This record comes from a study of blood T cell repertoires in COVID-19. Original processing methods: By means of reference gene primer amplification, nucleated cell counts were estimated. Profiling relied on immunoSEQ multiplex PCR, and the TCRdb table lists in-frame clones only, not all of them. V and J calls and clone size are copied from that table; D and trimming were computed from the DNA. The data show some 290,000 clones, about nine tenths seen once.

The receptor was isolated from a woman in her twenties or thirties with COVID-19, enrolled during active disease. Sequencing was done on a sample of peripheral blood. The chain employs TRBV19 and TRBJ2-3; D perhaps matches TRBD1 (5 bases). This chain's CDR3 is CASSPLLGVGLHTQYF. DNA of the CDR3: TGTGCCAGTAGCCCCCTCCTAGGGGTCGGTCTTCATACGCAGTATTTT.